Detailed here is one T cell receptor (beta chain). Its specificity is unknown. The entry originates in a study of cytomegalovirus exposure and HLA in healthy donors. Whole-study results and caveats: TCR clusters originating in the first cohort tended to co-occur in the 120 validation repertoires, according to a later analysis. Through in vitro validation, a few CMV-associated chains were shown to be specific for CMV antigens. Cytomegalovirus-associated TCR beta chains were listed, numbering around 150.

The method was immunoSEQ multiplex PCR; TCRdb's version includes in-frame clones alone and lacks a portion of them. Here the sample spans hundreds of thousands of clones, approximately 83% being singletons. Source material: PBMCs. The clonotype originates from a woman in her twenties or thirties in good health and CMV-seropositive.

The CDR3 coding sequence is TGCGCCAGCAGCCGCGGTAGCACTGAAGCTTTCTTT. It translates to CASSRGSTEAFF. The rearrangement joins TRBV4-1 to TRBJ1-1; no reliable D call. The CDR3 covers 12 residues. The V gene's germline CDR1 is MGHRA and CDR2 YSYEKL. V was shortened by 4 bases and J by 4 bases, with 7 bases between the two germline ends.